Listed here are 28 T cell receptor beta chains from one sample, sequenced in a study of OX40 agonist ivuxolimab in advanced cancers. Receptors were amplified or captured by the immunoSEQ multiplex PCR assay. TCRdb carries this immuneACCESS record with in-frame sequences only. Its versions omit some clonotypes, under half of them owing to an unresolved V gene in the studies checked, with the rest unexplained. This sample comprises about 6,500 clones, approximately 71% of them detected only once. Together, the top ten hold more than 15% of the sample. Specimen: CD4+ or CD8+ T cells sorted from blood, collected in a trial of the OX40 agonist ivuxolimab. Receptors were obtained from an adult with an advanced solid tumor such as melanoma, head and neck, liver or kidney cancer.

Regarding this clone: At one of its ends the junction is not consistent with the germline gene, which may arise from a read error. This rearrangement joins TRBV4-2 to TRBJ2-7; 8 bases are a match to TRBD1. Germline CDR1 and CDR2: LGHNA and YNFKEQ. The CDR3 is made up of 15 amino acids. The CDR3 loop is CAGSQGAGRQDEQYF. The CDR3 nucleotides read TGTGCCGGCAGCCAGGGGGCGGGTAGGCAGGACGAGCAGTACTTC.

About this clone: The identical CDR3 is also encoded by other nucleotide sequences in the sample. The chain links TRBV7-9 to TRBJ2-5; D unclear. CDR3 length equals 14 residues. Looked up from germline, CDR1 is SEHNR and CDR2 is FQNEAQ (reference sequence). Deletions cut 5 bases from V and 4 bases from J, with 14 bases between. The chain's CDR3 is CASSPPGRRETQYF. The CDR3 nucleotides are TGTGCCAGCAGCCCCCCGGGTAGGAGAGAGACCCAGTACTTC.

The rearrangement links TRBV9 to TRBJ1-4, with D perhaps matching TRBD1 (6 bases). In germline, CDR1 is SGDLS, CDR2 YYNGEE. The ends were cut back, 0 bases at V and 2 bases at J, with 14 bases in the middle. The CDR3 has 17 amino acids. In nucleotides, the CDR3 is TGTGCCAGCAGCGTAGAAGGGGGGCTCGGGACTAATGAAAAACTGTTTTTT. It yields the protein CASSVEGGLGTNEKLFF.

This sequence joins TRBV11-2 and TRBJ1-1; D not certain. Germline V lookup: CDR1 SGHAT, CDR2 FQNNGV. The CDR3 spans 11 residues. V dropped 3 bases and J dropped 10 bases, with 9 bases sitting between them. CDR3 DNA sequence: TGTGCCAGCAGCTTTTCCGGGAGAGCTTTCTTT. It codes for CASSFSGRAFF.

The CDR3, as DNA: TGTGCCTGGAGTATGAACACTGAAGCTTTCTTT. Residues: CAWSMNTEAFF. The chain joins TRBV30 to TRBJ1-1; D call uncertain. From germline, CDR1 is GTSNPN and CDR2 SVGIG (reference sequence). V dropped 2 bases and J dropped 0 bases, with 1 base sitting between them. This CDR3 contains 11 residues.

In its sample, this clone was seen a few times. This sequence joins TRBV19 and TRBJ2-3; D is undetermined. This CDR3 is built from 13 residues. V gave up 3 bases and J gave up 2 bases, with 6 bases separating them. Germline lookup yields CDR1 LNHDA and CDR2 SQIVND (reference sequence). CDR3 in DNA: TGTGCCAGTAGTATCGACCTCACAGATACGCAGTATTTT. It translates to CASSIDLTDTQYF.

The chain couples TRBV27 to TRBJ1-5; no firm D call. Germline CDR1 and CDR2: MNHEY and SMNVEV (reference sequence). The length of the CDR3 is 15 residues. The V gene lost 3 bases and the J gene lost 1 base, with 10 bases spanning the gap. The CDR3 here is CASSLAFRSNQPQHF. DNA for the CDR3: TGTGCCAGCAGTTTGGCGTTTAGAAGCAATCAGCCCCAGCATTTT.

J is TRBJ2-3 and V is TRBV30; 10 bases fit TRBD1. Germline V CDR1 and CDR2: GTSNPN, SVGIG (reference sequence). The CDR3 consists of 14 residues. J lost 4 bases, V lost 2 bases, and 3 bases had no gene match. CDR3 in DNA: TGTGCCTGGAGTCTTGGACAGGGGGCAGATACGCAGTATTTT. This gives the protein CAWSLGQGADTQYF.

This chain links TRBV7-2 with TRBJ2-7, with D perhaps matching TRBD2 (6 bases). CDR1 and CDR2 from the germline V gene are SGHTA and FQGNSA. The CDR3 sequence is 15 residues long. V was shortened by 4 bases and J by 4 bases, with 17 bases between the two germline ends. The CDR3 reads CASSSSPGAGYEQYF. Written as DNA, the CDR3 is TGTGCCAGCAGCTCCTCCCCCGGGGCGGGATACGAGCAGTACTTC.

This chain joins TRBV28 and TRBJ2-5, with TRBD1 matching 8 bases. V was clipped by 5 bases and J by 5 bases; unmatched bases: 10. The CDR3 spans 15 residues. CDR1 and CDR2 from the germline V gene are MDHEN and SYDVKM. The CDR3 DNA reads TGTGCCAGCAGTCTGGACAGGGTCCCGCGGGAGACCCAGTACTTC. This sequence encodes CASSLDRVPRETQYF. The variable domain in full, completed from reference TRBV28 and TRBJ2-5, reads DVKVTQSSRYLVKRTGEKVFLECVQDMDHENMFWYRQDPGLGLRLIYFSYDVKMKEKGDIPEGYSVSREKKERFSLILESASTNQTSMYLCASSLDRVPRETQYFGPGTRLLVL.

DNA of the CDR3: TGTGCCAGCAGTACTGGGACAGGGGGCTCCTACGAGCAGTACTTC. Protein: CASSTGTGGSYEQYF. This sequence joins TRBV7-2 and TRBJ2-7; the match to TRBD1 covers 11 bases. V lost 6 bases and J lost 0; bases outside the gene matches: 4. Germline V lookup: CDR1 SGHTA, CDR2 FQGNSA. CDR3 length: 15 residues.

The V gene is TRBV5-4, the J gene TRBJ2-7; no reliable D call. The CDR3 is 11 residues long. V dropped 1 base and J dropped 5 bases, with 4 bases sitting between them. CDR1 is SGHNT and CDR2 is YYREEE in the germline V gene (reference sequence). For the CDR3, the DNA is TGTGCCAGCAGCTTGTACGACGAGCAGTACTTC. This encodes CASSLYDEQYF.

The gene calls are TRBV7-9 and TRBJ2-2, with a tentative D call TRBD2 (6 bases). The germline V gene has CDR1 SEHNR and CDR2 FQNEAQ (reference sequence). Between the trimmed V and J ends, which lost 2 bases and 6 bases, there was a span of 13 bases. The CDR3 totals 15 residues. The CDR3 sequence: CASSLNPTGAGELFF. The CDR3 bases are TGTGCCAGCAGCTTAAACCCTACGGGGGCCGGGGAGCTGTTTTTT.

The chain has TRBV6-6 and TRBJ2-7, with TRBD1 identical over 7 bases. CDR3 length: 14 residues. V was pared by 5 bases and J by 3 bases, with 7 bases of the junction left unmatched. Germline CDR1 and CDR2: MNHNY and SVGAGI (reference sequence). CDR3 sequence reads: CASSASTGFYEQYF. The CDR3 DNA reads TGTGCCAGCAGTGCCTCGACAGGGTTCTACGAGCAGTACTTC.

The table lists this clone with a count of one. The chain joins TRBV7-9 to TRBJ2-7; possible D gene TRBD2, 7 bases. The CDR3 totals 13 residues. V was shortened by 5 bases and J by 2 bases, with 10 bases between the two germline ends. The germline CDR1 and CDR2 sequences are SEHNR and FQNEAQ (reference sequence). CDR3 protein: CASSRGATYEQYF. The CDR3 region has the DNA TGTGCCAGCAGCCGGGGGGCCACCTACGAGCAGTACTTC. Variable domain in full (rest from reference TRBV7-9 and TRBJ2-7): DTGVSQNPRHKITKRGQNVTFRCDPISEHNRLYWYRQTLGQGPEFLTYFQNEAQLEKSRLLSDRFSAERPKGSFSTLEIQRTEQGDSAMYLCASSRGATYEQYFGPGTRLTVT.

This sequence joins TRBV28 and TRBJ1-5; a possible D gene is TRBD1 (5 bases). Between the trimmed V and J ends, which lost 1 base and 5 bases, there was a span of 18 bases. The CDR3 covers 17 residues. Germline lookup yields CDR1 MDHEN and CDR2 SYDVKM. The CDR3 DNA follows: TGTGCCAGCAGTTTATCCCAGGTGGGACCGGACGATCAGCCCCAGCATTTT. It encodes CASSLSQVGPDDQPQHF.

The genes are TRBV5-1 and TRBJ2-7; TRBD2 matches at 11 bases. Germline CDR1 reads SGHRS; CDR2 reads YFSETQ. Unmatched junction bases numbered 5, after V lost 5 bases and J lost 1 base. The CDR3 is 15 residues long. The CDR3 DNA follows: TGCGCCAGCAGTTGGACTAGCGGGTTTTCCTACGAGCAGTACTTC. Translated: CASSWTSGFSYEQYF.

This clone is medium-sized (0.01 to 0.1%). The V gene is TRBV19, the J gene TRBJ2-7; no reliable D call. Trimming removed 4 bases at V and 0 bases at J, with 10 bases between. CDR1 and CDR2 (germline): LNHDA, SQIVND (reference sequence). This CDR3 region has 14 residues. This CDR3 is CASSTQPSSYEQYF. Written as DNA, the CDR3 is TGTGCCAGTAGTACCCAGCCCAGCTCCTACGAGCAGTACTTC.

The chain joins TRBV6-4 to TRBJ2-2, with a tentative D call TRBD2 (5 bases). Trimming took off 7 bases at V and 6 bases at J, with 9 bases between the two ends. CDR1 is MRHNA, CDR2 SNTAGT, per germline. CDR3 length equals 12 residues. The CDR3 DNA is TGTGCCAGCAAAGACGGGGCCGGGGAGCTGTTTTTT. It is translated as CASKDGAGELFF.

V gene TRBV7-9 combines with J gene TRBJ2-5; no clear D gene. The CDR3 loop spans 16 amino acids. Germline values: CDR1 SEHNR, CDR2 FQNEAQ (reference sequence). V was pared by 3 bases and J by 1 base, with 15 bases between. The CDR3 DNA reads TGTGCCAGCAGCTTTCCTGGGGATTCACTCCAAGAGACCCAGTACTTC. It translates to CASSFPGDSLQETQYF.

The chain combines TRBV29-1 with TRBJ2-7, with 7 bases that match TRBD1. Trimming took 5 bases from V and 5 from J; bases not matched to a gene: 9. The CDR3 extends over 13 amino acids. Germline loops: CDR1 SQVTM, CDR2 ANQGSEA. CDR3 bases: TGCAGCGTTCATGGACAGGTTGGTAACGAGCAGTACTTC. This codes for CSVHGQVGNEQYF.

The chain has TRBV13 and TRBJ2-1; either TRBD1 or TRBD2 may fit D (5 bases each). This CDR3 has 14 amino acids. Germline V gene lookup returns CDR1 PRHDT and CDR2 FYEKMQ (reference sequence). V was pared by 5 bases and J by 8 bases, with 16 bases between. CDR3 region: CASSTRGRGYEQFF. CDR3 bases: TGTGCCAGCAGCACCCGGGGACGGGGTTATGAGCAGTTCTTC.

V is TRBV30 and J is TRBJ2-1; tentative D call: TRBD2 (7 bases). Germline values: CDR1 GTSNPN, CDR2 SVGIG (reference sequence). Trimming removed 0 bases from V and 4 bases from J, with 13 bases in between. This CDR3 spans 15 amino acids. DNA of the CDR3: TGTGCCTGGAGTGTGAGGGCGGGGGCTTACAATGAGCAGTTCTTC. Translation gives CAWSVRAGAYNEQFF.

CDR3 nucleotide sequence: TGTGCCAGCAGTTTATATGGGGACAGTAATGAAAAACTGTTTTTT. It encodes CASSLYGDSNEKLFF. The chain couples TRBV27 to TRBJ1-4; 7 positions agree with TRBD1. V dropped 1 base and J dropped 4; count of bases not matched to a gene: 3. Germline CDR1 MNHEY, CDR2 SMNVEV (reference sequence). The CDR3 has 15 amino acids. Using reference TRBV27 and TRBJ1-4 for the parts outside the CDR3, the full variable domain is EAQVTQNPRYLITVTGKKLTVTCSQNMNHEYMSWYRQDPGLGLRQIYYSMNVEVTDKGDVPEGYKVSRKEKRNFPLILESPSPNQTSLYFCASSLYGDSNEKLFFGSGTQLSVL.

The chain joins TRBV28 to TRBJ1-2, with 7 nucleotides matching TRBD1. This CDR3 is 15 amino acids long. Looked up from germline, CDR1 is MDHEN and CDR2 is SYDVKM. Trimming removed 3 bases from V and 0 bases from J; junction bases left unmatched: 4. CDR3 in amino acids: CASSFAGGANYGYTF. The CDR3 bases are TGTGCCAGCAGTTTTGCAGGGGGAGCTAACTATGGCTACACCTTC.

The chain has TRBV27 and TRBJ1-1; D is ambiguous. The CDR3 is 13 amino acids. V lost 6 bases to trimming and J lost 1 base, with 9 bases between them. Germline-derived CDR1 and CDR2 are MNHEY and SMNVEV (reference sequence). The CDR3: CASRIQKNTEAFF. The CDR3 DNA follows: TGTGCCAGCAGGATACAGAAGAACACTGAAGCTTTCTTT.

V gene TRBV5-6 combines with J gene TRBJ2-7; no firm D call. CDR3 length: 11 residues. The germline V gene encodes CDR1 SGHDT and CDR2 YYEEEE. Trimming removed 3 bases at V and 4 bases at J, with 5 bases between. The DNA for the CDR3 is TGTGCCAGCAGCTGGGGATACGAGCAGTACTTC. Protein: CASSWGYEQYF.

In this sample, this clone turned up once. The chain joins TRBV5-1 to TRBJ2-2; D uncertain. Trimming cost V 2 bases and J 11 bases, with 10 bases left between them. The CDR3 consists of 12 residues. Germline loops: CDR1 SGHRS, CDR2 YFSETQ. The CDR3 bases are TGCGCCAGCAGCTTAGGTGACAAAGAGCTGTTTTTT. This codes for CASSLGDKELFF.